This T cell receptor (beta chain) was profiled in a study of blood T cells in healthy people across ages. Combining a sample-barcoded 5' primer with a J-beta primer mix, a second PCR ran for 7 to 11 cycles. TCRdb re-called the 5' RACE reads through MiXCR, storing one row per CDR3 protein. The data contain under 2 million distinct CDR3 sequences, about 31% of them singletons. This clonotype was detected ten times or more. This CDR3 has 14 residues. J was trimmed by 3 bases and V by 5 bases; bases with no gene match: 5. Germline V gene data show CDR1 as MNHNY and CDR2 as SVGAGI (reference sequence). The chain combines TRBV6-6 with TRBJ2-7, with TRBD1 identical over 9 bases. Sequenced sample: blood. This receptor was taken from a woman in her 30s in good health. In DNA, the CDR3 is TGTGCCAGCAGTCGCCGGGACAGGGACTACGAGCAGTACTTC. Translated: CASSRRDRDYEQYF.